The 30 T cell receptor beta chains reported below all come from one sample, sequenced in a study of shared clonotypes between healthy human individuals. Data came from immunoSEQ multiplex PCR; TCRdb stores just in-frame clones and leaves some out. The data contain under 300,000 clones, about 69% of them singletons. The sequenced sample consisted of memory CD4+ T cells sorted from blood. Noted subset: CD45RA-negative fraction. These receptors all stem from a young man in good health.

V usage is TRBV5-5 and J usage is TRBJ2-7; D is undetermined. The V gene lost 1 base and the J gene lost 2 bases, with 4 bases spanning the gap. This CDR3 is 12 amino acids long. Germline V gene lookup returns CDR1 SGHKS and CDR2 YYEKEE (reference sequence). In DNA form, the CDR3 reads TGTGCCAGCAGCTTGCAACCCTACGAGCAGTACTTC. This codes for CASSLQPYEQYF.

This clone came up a few times. The CDR3 DNA follows: TGTGCCAGCAGCTTTAGCGTACGACAGGGAATCTACGAGCAGTACTTC. Its protein is CASSFSVRQGIYEQYF. The chain links TRBV11-2 to TRBJ2-7, with 7 bases matching TRBD1. Germline CDR1 and CDR2: SGHAT and FQNNGV. Losses at the gene ends were 3 bases for V and 3 bases for J; bases not matched to a gene: 11. The CDR3 has 16 residues.

V is TRBV29-1 and J is TRBJ2-1, with 10 bases identical to TRBD2. Trimming took 6 bases from V and 8 from J; bases not matched to a gene: 16. The germline gives CDR1 SQVTM, CDR2 ANQGSEA. The CDR3 covers 16 residues. CDR3 coding DNA: TGCAGCGTGTACAAATCTACCGGGACTAGCGTTGATGAGCAGTTCTTC. It specifies CSVYKSTGTSVDEQFF.

CDR3 coding DNA: TGTGCCACCACAAAGGGGACCAATGCGGGAGAAGATACGCAGTATTTT. It encodes CATTKGTNAGEDTQYF. The chain employs TRBV15 and TRBJ2-3; 7 nucleotides agree with TRBD2. The CDR3 totals 16 residues. V trimming: 7 bases; J trimming: 5 bases; junction bases outside the gene matches: 15. Germline V gives CDR1 LNHNV, CDR2 YYDKDF (reference sequence).

V is TRBV7-9 and J is TRBJ1-2; D possibly corresponds to TRBD1 (5 bases). Trimming shortened V by 5 bases and J by 4 bases, and 11 bases separated the two germline ends. The germline CDR1 and CDR2 sequences are SEHNR and FQNEAQ (reference sequence). The CDR3 spans 13 residues. The CDR3 DNA is TGTGCCAGCAGCCCGGGGCTAGGCTATGGCTACACCTTC. It codes for CASSPGLGYGYTF.

This chain uses TRBV28 with TRBJ1-1; D ambiguous. Germline lookup yields CDR1 MDHEN and CDR2 SYDVKM. V was cut by 5 bases and J by 13 bases, with 11 bases left in between. CDR3 length equals 10 residues. Here the CDR3 reads CASSQIGLFF. Written as DNA, the CDR3 is TGTGCCAGCAGTCAAATCGGGCTTTTCTTT.

Concerning this clone: The same CDR3 arises from other DNA sequences in this sample as well. This chain links TRBV27 with TRBJ2-1; 11 bases match TRBD2. In germline, CDR1 is MNHEY, CDR2 SMNVEV (reference sequence). With V trimmed by 5 bases and J by 4 bases, 4 bases remained unmatched. There are 15 residues in the CDR3. CDR3 nucleotides: TGTGCCAGCAGTCTTCGACTAGCGGGGTACAATGAGCAGTTCTTC. Translated: CASSLRLAGYNEQFF.

The chain employs TRBV7-9 and TRBJ2-3; 7 bases line up with TRBD1. The CDR3 is 14 residues long. Losses at the gene ends were 5 bases for V and 3 bases for J; bases not matched to a gene: 5. Germline V gene data show CDR1 as SEHNR and CDR2 as FQNEAQ (reference sequence). The CDR3 bases are TGTGCCAGCAGCCCCGGGACAGTGACAGATACGCAGTATTTT. It encodes CASSPGTVTDTQYF.

The chain joins TRBV7-6 to TRBJ2-7; D not resolved. The CDR3 loop spans 13 amino acids. Germline V gives CDR1 SGHVS, CDR2 FNYEAQ. Trimming removed 0 bases from V and 1 base from J, with 4 bases in between. The CDR3 nucleotides are TGTGCCAGCAGCTTAGCGTTTTCCTACGAGCAGTACTTC. Its protein product is CASSLAFSYEQYF.

The rearrangement links TRBV5-6 to TRBJ2-1, with 9 bases fitting TRBD2. Germline CDR1 SGHDT, CDR2 YYEEEE. The CDR3 has 15 amino acids. V lost 5 bases and J lost 1; bases outside the gene matches: 4. CDR3: CASRQGLASYNEQFF. CDR3 nucleotides: TGTGCCAGCAGGCAGGGACTAGCATCCTACAATGAGCAGTTCTTC.

The CDR3 sequence is CASSLDGSGWGMGGLEAFF. The CDR3 DNA sequence: TGTGCCAGCAGCTTAGATGGGTCGGGTTGGGGAATGGGGGGTTTGGAAGCTTTCTTT. The chain couples TRBV11-3 to TRBJ1-1, with a weak D call TRBD1 (5 bases). This CDR3 is built from 19 residues. V was shortened by 0 bases and J by 8 bases, with 28 bases between the two germline ends. Germline-derived CDR1 and CDR2 are SGHNT and YENEEA.

A word on this clone: Compared with germline, one end of the junction differs, possibly owing to a read error. The chain combines TRBV20-1 with TRBJ2-1, with 8 bases identical to TRBD2. The germline gives CDR1 DFQATT, CDR2 SNEGSKA (reference sequence). The CDR3 is 11 amino acids. CDR3 sequence (DNA): TGCAGTGATGGGACTAGGGATGAACAGTTCTTC. Translation gives CSDGTRDEQFF.

This clone has just a few counts. The chain uses TRBV29-1 and TRBJ2-3; 7 positions match TRBD1. Trimming at V came to 7 bases and at J to 4 bases, leaving 5 bases not matched to a gene. From germline, CDR1 is SQVTM and CDR2 ANQGSEA. This CDR3 is built from 12 residues. The DNA of the CDR3 is TGCAGCGGGACAGGTCTCGCAGATACGCAGTATTTT. Translating it yields CSGTGLADTQYF.

The genes are TRBV5-1 and TRBJ1-1; 8 nucleotides agree with TRBD1. Germline CDR1 SGHRS, CDR2 YFSETQ. V shed 1 base, J shed 4 bases, and the junction held 6 bases outside the gene matches. The CDR3 is 15 residues long. In DNA form, the CDR3 reads TGCGCCAGCAGCTTGTACAGGGGGATGTCCACTGAAGCTTTCTTT. It codes for CASSLYRGMSTEAFF.

This clone was picked up one time. A much larger clone lies a single base off, so this may be a read error. V and J are TRBV7-2 and TRBJ2-3; no clear D gene. The germline gives CDR1 SGHTA, CDR2 FQGNSA. Deletions cut 2 bases from V and 2 bases from J, with 2 bases between. The CDR3 is 12 amino acids. The CDR3 DNA reads as TGTGCCAGCAGCTTATACACAGATACGCAGTATTTT. Protein sequence: CASSLYTDTQYF.

A few counts support this clone. The chain joins TRBV28 to TRBJ1-1, with D tentatively TRBD1 (5 bases). The CDR3 length is 18 residues. The V gene's germline CDR1 is MDHEN and CDR2 SYDVKM. V lost 7 bases and J 3 bases, leaving 27 bases between the germline ends. CDR3 in amino acids: CASTLETTGFFRDTEAFF. CDR3 DNA sequence: TGTGCCAGCACACTGGAGACTACAGGTTTCTTCAGGGACACTGAAGCTTTCTTT.

This sequence joins TRBV29-1 and TRBJ1-2, with D perhaps TRBD1 (5 bases). Germline V gene data show CDR1 as SQVTM and CDR2 as ANQGSEA. The CDR3 runs 14 residues. Trimming took 1 base from V and 4 from J, leaving 13 bases between them. CDR3 loop: CSVEGGTDPYGYTF. As DNA, the CDR3 is TGCAGCGTTGAAGGGGGGACTGACCCCTATGGCTACACCTTC.

This clone was counted only a few times. The CDR3 DNA reads as TGTGCCAGCAGCTTAATGGCTGCTCAAGAGACCCAGTACTTC. This gives the protein CASSLMAAQETQYF. The chain carries TRBV7-2 and TRBJ2-5; no clear D gene. The CDR3 covers 14 residues. The germline CDR1 and CDR2 sequences are SGHTA and FQGNSA. Trimming removed 2 bases at V and 2 bases at J, with 9 bases between.

About this clone: Other DNA sequences from this sample encode an identical CDR3 as well. The chain uses TRBV15 and TRBJ2-5; no clear D gene. Germline CDR1 and CDR2: LNHNV and YYDKDF (reference sequence). The CDR3 has 12 residues. Trimming shortened V by 1 base and J by 3 bases, and 3 bases separated the two germline ends. For the CDR3, the DNA is TGTGCCACCAGCAGAGTGGAAGAGACCCAGTACTTC. This translates into CATSRVEETQYF.

CDR3 in amino acids: CASSFGTSGSYEQYF. CDR3 in DNA: TGTGCCAGCAGCTTCGGGACTAGCGGGAGCTACGAGCAGTACTTC. The J gene is TRBJ2-7, the V gene TRBV5-6, with 14 bases lining up with TRBD2. From germline, CDR1 is SGHDT and CDR2 YYEEEE. The CDR3 consists of 15 residues. The junction had 1 base not matched to a gene; V was cut back by 2 bases and J by 3 bases.

The rearrangement links TRBV4-2 to TRBJ2-1; TRBD1 is a possible D gene (5 bases). With 0 bases removed from V and 10 bases from J, the gap between germline ends came to 16 bases. The CDR3 runs 15 residues. Per germline, CDR1 LGHNA and CDR2 YNFKEQ. The CDR3 loop reads CASSQEGRTAPEQFF. For the CDR3, the DNA is TGTGCCAGCAGCCAAGAGGGGCGGACCGCACCGGAGCAGTTCTTC.

This clone appeared a few times. This chain uses TRBV6-1 with TRBJ2-7; D is perhaps TRBD2 (5 bases). V lost 5 bases to trimming and J lost 4 bases, with 18 bases between them. The length of the CDR3 is 15 residues. Germline assignment: CDR1 MNHNS and CDR2 SASEGT. The CDR3 DNA reads as TGTGCCAGCAGTACCCGGATCGGAGGCCTTTACGAGCAGTACTTC. Translation: CASSTRIGGLYEQYF.

The table lists this clone with a few counts. The V call is TRBV6-5, the J call TRBJ1-1; D unclear. V was trimmed by 6 bases and J by 1 base, leaving 9 bases between them. This CDR3 is 13 amino acids long. CDR1 and CDR2 from the germline V gene are MNHEY and SVGAGI. CDR3 coding DNA: TGTGCCAGCAGAAGAAAACAGAACACTGAAGCTTTCTTT. It codes for CASRRKQNTEAFF.

This clone has just a few counts. The rearrangement joins TRBV5-1 to TRBJ2-5; no clear D gene. The germline V and J ends were trimmed by 0 bases and 6 bases, with 9 bases remaining between them. Germline values: CDR1 SGHRS, CDR2 YFSETQ. This CDR3 region has 13 residues. The CDR3 DNA sequence: TGCGCCAGCAGCTTGGACGGCAGACAGACCCAGTACTTC. Translating it yields CASSLDGRQTQYF.

This clone was counted a few times. This chain uses TRBV9 with TRBJ2-3; D is unclear. The ends were cut back, 5 bases at V and 6 bases at J, with 19 bases in the middle. Per the germline V gene, CDR1 is SGDLS and CDR2 is YYNGEE. The CDR3 extends over 15 amino acids. The CDR3 reads CASSADPTQRDTQYF. CDR3 sequence (DNA): TGTGCCAGCAGTGCGGACCCCACCCAAAGGGATACGCAGTATTTT. Full variable domain (outside the CDR3, taken from reference TRBV9 and TRBJ2-3): DSGVTQTPKHLITATGQRVTLRCSPRSGDLSVYWYQQSLDQGLQFLIQYYNGEERAKGNILERFSAQQFPDLHSELNLSSLELGDSALYFCASSADPTQRDTQYFGPGTRLTVL.

This clone has more than one count but fewer than ten. The V call is TRBV29-1, the J call TRBJ2-7; the D gene is possibly TRBD1 (6 bases). Trimming took off 4 bases at V and 1 base at J, with 11 bases between the two ends. CDR1 SQVTM and CDR2 ANQGSEA come from the germline V gene. The CDR3 has 13 amino acids. The CDR3 coding sequence is TGCAGCGTTGGGGCAGGGGCATCCTACGAGCAGTACTTC. Translation gives CSVGAGASYEQYF.

The V call is TRBV7-8, the J call TRBJ2-1, with 14 bases matching TRBD2. CDR3 size: 15 residues. V gave up 1 base and J gave up 15 bases; unmatched junction bases: 8. From germline, CDR1 is SGHVS and CDR2 FQNEAQ. CDR3 residues: CASSLGGTSGSSMFF. The CDR3 coding sequence is TGTGCCAGCAGCTTAGGGGGGACTAGCGGGAGTAGTATGTTCTTC.

J is TRBJ2-7 and V is TRBV12-2; TRBD2, the table's D call, lacks a check against the DNA. TRBV12-2 is a pseudogene locus. The CDR3 extends over 17 amino acids. The DNA for the CDR3 is TGTGCAAGTCGCTTAGAGCGAGAAAGATACGGCTCCTACGAGCAGTACTTC. This gives the protein CASRLERERYGSYEQYF.

The chain links TRBV9 to TRBJ2-1; D is uncertain. V was cut by 0 bases and J by 7 bases, with 11 bases left in between. Looked up from germline, CDR1 is SGDLS and CDR2 is YYNGEE. The CDR3 is made up of 14 amino acids. This chain's CDR3 is CASSVVDSWNEQFF. CDR3 nucleotides: TGTGCCAGCAGCGTAGTGGATAGCTGGAATGAGCAGTTCTTC.

The chain is built from TRBV10-3 and TRBJ2-3; 7 bases line up with TRBD1. The CDR3 length is 13 residues. V was pared by 10 bases and J by 4 bases, with 8 bases of the junction left unmatched. In germline, CDR1 is ENHRY, CDR2 SYGVKD. The CDR3 region has the DNA TGTGCCACCCGGCGAGGGGGCGCAGATACGCAGTATTTT. Encoded protein: CATRRGGADTQYF.